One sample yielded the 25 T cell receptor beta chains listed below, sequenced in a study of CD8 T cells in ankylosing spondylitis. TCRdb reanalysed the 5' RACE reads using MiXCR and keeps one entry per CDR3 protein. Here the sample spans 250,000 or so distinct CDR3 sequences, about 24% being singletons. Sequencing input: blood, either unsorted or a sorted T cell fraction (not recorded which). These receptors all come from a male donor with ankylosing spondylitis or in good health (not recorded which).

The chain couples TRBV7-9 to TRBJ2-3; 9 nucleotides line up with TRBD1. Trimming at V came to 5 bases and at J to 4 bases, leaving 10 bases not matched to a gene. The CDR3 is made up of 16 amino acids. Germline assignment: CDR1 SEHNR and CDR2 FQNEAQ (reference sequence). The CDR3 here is CASSVPGQGSADTQYF. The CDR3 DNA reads TGTGCCAGCAGCGTTCCGGGACAGGGATCAGCAGATACGCAGTATTTT.

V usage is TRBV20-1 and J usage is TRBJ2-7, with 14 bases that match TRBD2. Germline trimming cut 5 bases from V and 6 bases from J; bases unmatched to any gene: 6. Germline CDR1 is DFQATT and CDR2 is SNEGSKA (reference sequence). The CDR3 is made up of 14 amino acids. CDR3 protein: CSAQGLAGVGEQYF. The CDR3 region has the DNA TGCAGTGCTCAGGGACTAGCGGGGGTCGGCGAGCAGTACTTC.

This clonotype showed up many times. The CDR3 DNA follows: TGCGCCAGCAGCGACGGACTAGCGGGTGAAGAGACCCAGTACTTC. Protein product: CASSDGLAGEETQYF. The rearrangement uses TRBV5-1 and TRBJ2-5, with 11 positions matching TRBD2. The J segment lost 3 bases and the V segment lost 4 bases, leaving 5 bases of the junction unmatched. CDR3 length: 15 residues. Germline V gene data show CDR1 as SGHRS and CDR2 as YFSETQ.

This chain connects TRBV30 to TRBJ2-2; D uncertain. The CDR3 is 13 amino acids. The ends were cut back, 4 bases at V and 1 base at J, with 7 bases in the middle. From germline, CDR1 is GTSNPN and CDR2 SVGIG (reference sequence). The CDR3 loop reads CAWILGNTGELFF. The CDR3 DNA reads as TGTGCCTGGATCCTAGGGAACACCGGGGAGCTGTTTTTT.

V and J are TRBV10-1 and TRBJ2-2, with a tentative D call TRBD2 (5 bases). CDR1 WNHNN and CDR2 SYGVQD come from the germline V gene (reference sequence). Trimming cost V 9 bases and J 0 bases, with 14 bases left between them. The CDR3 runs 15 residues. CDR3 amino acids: CARMPTTPNTGELFF. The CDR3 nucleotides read TGCGCCAGGATGCCGACTACACCGAACACCGGGGAGCTGTTTTTT.

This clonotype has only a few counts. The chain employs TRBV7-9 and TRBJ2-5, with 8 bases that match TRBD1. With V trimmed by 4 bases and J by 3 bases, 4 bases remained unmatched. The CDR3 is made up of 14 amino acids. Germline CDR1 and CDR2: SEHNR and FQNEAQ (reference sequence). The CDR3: CASSSDRGEETQYF. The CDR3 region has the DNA TGTGCCAGCAGCTCAGACAGGGGAGAAGAGACCCAGTACTTC.

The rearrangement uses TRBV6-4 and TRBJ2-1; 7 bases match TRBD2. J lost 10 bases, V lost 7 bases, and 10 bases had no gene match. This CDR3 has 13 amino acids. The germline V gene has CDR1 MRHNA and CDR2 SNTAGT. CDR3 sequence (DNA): TGTGCCAGCACTCCCCCGGGGGGACTGGAGCAGTTCTTC. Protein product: CASTPPGGLEQFF.

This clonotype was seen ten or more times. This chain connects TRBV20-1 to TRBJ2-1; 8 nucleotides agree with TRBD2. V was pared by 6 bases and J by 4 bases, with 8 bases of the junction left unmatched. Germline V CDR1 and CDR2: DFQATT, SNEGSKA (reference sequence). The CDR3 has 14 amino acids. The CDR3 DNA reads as TGCAGTGCCCAGCTAGCGGGCGGTTACAATGAGCAGTTCTTC. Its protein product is CSAQLAGGYNEQFF.

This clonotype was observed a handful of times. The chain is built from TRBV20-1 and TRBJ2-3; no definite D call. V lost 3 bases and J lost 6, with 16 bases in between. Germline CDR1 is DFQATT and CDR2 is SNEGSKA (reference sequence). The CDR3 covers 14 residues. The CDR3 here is CSASLRLLRDTQYF. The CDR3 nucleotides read TGCAGTGCTAGTCTGCGTCTACTTAGGGATACGCAGTATTTT.

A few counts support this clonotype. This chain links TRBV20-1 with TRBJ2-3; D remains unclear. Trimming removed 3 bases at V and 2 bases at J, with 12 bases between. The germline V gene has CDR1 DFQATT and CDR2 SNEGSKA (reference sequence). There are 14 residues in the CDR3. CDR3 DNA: TGCAGTGCTAGTACCGGGTACATCACAGATACGCAGTATTTT. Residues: CSASTGYITDTQYF.

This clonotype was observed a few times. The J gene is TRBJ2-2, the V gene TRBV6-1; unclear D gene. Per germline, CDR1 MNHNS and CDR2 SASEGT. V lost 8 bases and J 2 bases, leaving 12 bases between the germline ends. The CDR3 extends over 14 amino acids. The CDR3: CASRWGPNTGELFF. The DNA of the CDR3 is TGTGCCAGCCGCTGGGGTCCAAACACCGGGGAGCTGTTTTTT.

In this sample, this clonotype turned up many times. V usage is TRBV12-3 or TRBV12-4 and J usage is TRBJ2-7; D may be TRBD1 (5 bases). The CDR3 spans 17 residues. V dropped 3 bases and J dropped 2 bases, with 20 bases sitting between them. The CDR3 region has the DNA TGTGCCAGCAGTTTTGGCTCCCCTGGCAGGGCCCCCTACGAGCAGTACTTC. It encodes CASSFGSPGRAPYEQYF.

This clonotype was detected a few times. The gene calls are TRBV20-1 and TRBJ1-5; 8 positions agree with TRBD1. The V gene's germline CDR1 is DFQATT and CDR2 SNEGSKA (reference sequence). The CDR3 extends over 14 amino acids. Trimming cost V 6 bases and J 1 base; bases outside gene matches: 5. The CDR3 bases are TGCAGTGCAGCCGACAGGGGAAGCAATCAGCCCCAGCATTTT. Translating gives CSAADRGSNQPQHF.

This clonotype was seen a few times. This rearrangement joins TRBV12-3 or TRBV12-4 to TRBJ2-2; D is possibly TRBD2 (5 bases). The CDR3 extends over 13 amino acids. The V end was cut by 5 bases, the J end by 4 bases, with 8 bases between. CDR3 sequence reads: CASSRTSTGELFF. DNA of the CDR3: TGTGCCAGCAGTCGAACTAGCACCGGGGAGCTGTTTTTT.

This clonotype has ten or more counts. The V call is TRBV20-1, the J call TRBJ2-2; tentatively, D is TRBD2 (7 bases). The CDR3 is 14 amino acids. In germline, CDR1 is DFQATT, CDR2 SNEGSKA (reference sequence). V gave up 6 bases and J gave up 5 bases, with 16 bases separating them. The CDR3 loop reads CSARGGGRTGELFF. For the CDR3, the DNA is TGCAGTGCCCGGGGAGGGGGGAGGACCGGGGAGCTGTTTTTT.

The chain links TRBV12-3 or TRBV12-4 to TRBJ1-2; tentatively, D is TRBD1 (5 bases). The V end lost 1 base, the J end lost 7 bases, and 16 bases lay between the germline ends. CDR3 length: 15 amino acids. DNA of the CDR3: TGTGCCAGCAGTTTAGAGGGCCAGGGAGGTCTTGGCTACACCTTC. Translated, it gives CASSLEGQGGLGYTF.

The chain's CDR3 is CSARGGVSSYEQYF. The CDR3 DNA is TGCAGTGCTAGAGGGGGAGTGAGCTCCTACGAGCAGTACTTC. The gene calls are TRBV20-1 and TRBJ2-7; possible D gene TRBD2, 5 bases. The germline V and J ends were trimmed by 1 base and 0 bases, with 10 bases remaining between them. Germline CDR1 is DFQATT and CDR2 is SNEGSKA (reference sequence). This CDR3 is built from 14 residues.

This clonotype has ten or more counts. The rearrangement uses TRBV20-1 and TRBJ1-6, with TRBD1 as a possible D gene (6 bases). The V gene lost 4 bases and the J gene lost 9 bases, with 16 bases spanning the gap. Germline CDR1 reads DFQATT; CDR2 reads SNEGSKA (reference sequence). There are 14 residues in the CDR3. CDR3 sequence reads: CSANSETGASPLHF. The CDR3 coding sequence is TGCAGTGCTAATTCCGAGACAGGTGCTTCACCCCTCCACTTT.

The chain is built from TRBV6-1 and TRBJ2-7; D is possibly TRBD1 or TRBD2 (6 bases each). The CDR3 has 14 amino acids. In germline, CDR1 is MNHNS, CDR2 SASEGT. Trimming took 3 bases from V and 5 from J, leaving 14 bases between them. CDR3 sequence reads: CASSEPGAGNEQYF. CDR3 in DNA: TGTGCCAGCAGTGAGCCGGGGGCGGGGAACGAGCAGTACTTC.

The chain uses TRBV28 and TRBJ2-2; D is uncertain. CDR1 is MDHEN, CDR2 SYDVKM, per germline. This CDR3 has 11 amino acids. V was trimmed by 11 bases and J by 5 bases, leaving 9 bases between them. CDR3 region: CASLGTGELFF. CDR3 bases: TGTGCCTCCTTGGGGACCGGGGAGCTGTTTTTT.

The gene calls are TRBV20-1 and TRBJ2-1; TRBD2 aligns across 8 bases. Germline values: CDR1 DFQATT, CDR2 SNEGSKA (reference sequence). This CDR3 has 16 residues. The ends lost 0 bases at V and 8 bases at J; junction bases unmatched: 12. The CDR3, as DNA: TGCAGTGCTAGAGAGGGTGCGGGGACTAGTTTATATGAGCAGTTCTTC. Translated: CSAREGAGTSLYEQFF.

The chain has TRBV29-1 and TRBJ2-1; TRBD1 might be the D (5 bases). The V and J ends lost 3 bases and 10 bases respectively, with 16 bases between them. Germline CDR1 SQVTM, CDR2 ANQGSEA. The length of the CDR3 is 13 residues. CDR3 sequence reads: CSVEPISGAEQFF. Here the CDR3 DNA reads TGCAGCGTTGAGCCCATAAGTGGGGCGGAGCAGTTCTTC.

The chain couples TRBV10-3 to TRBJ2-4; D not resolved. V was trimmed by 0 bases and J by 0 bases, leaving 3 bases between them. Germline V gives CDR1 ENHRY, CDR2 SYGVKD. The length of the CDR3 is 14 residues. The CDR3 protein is CAISESGAKNIQYF. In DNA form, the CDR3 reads TGTGCCATCAGTGAGTCAGGAGCCAAAAACATTCAGTACTTC.

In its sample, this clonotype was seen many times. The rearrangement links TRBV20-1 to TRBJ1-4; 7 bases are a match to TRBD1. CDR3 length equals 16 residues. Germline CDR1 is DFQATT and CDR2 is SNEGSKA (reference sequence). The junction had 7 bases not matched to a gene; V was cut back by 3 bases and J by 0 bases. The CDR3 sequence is CSARRTGGATNEKLFF. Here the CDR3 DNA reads TGCAGTGCTAGGCGGACAGGTGGTGCAACTAATGAAAAACTGTTTTTT.

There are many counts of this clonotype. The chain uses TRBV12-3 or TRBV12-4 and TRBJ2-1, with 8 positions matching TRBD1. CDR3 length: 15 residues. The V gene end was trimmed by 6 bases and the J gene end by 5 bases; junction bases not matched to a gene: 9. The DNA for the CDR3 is TGTGCCAGCAGACAGGGACAGGCCCTCGACAATGAGCAGTTCTTC. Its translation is CASRQGQALDNEQFF.